These 6 T cell receptor beta chains share one sample of origin, sequenced in a study of human T cells and chemical hapten exposure. One entry per CDR3 protein results from TCRdb running MiXCR on the RACE reads. The top ten clones hold roughly 5.4% of a sample with hundreds of thousands of distinct CDR3 sequences, around 6% of them seen once. Indicated time point: patch test 2, 6 weeks after DPC sensitization. Described treatment: therapeutic diphenylcyclopropenone sensitization with weekly scalp DPC. This sample comprised whole blood, obtained in connection with sensitization to the hapten diphenylcyclopropenone (DPC). These receptors all come from a woman aged 18-30 years with alopecia areata. Some clones in this sample may be carry-over from other donors' samples.

In this sample, this clonotype turned up many times. The chain carries TRBV7-9 and TRBJ1-2, with D maybe TRBD1 (6 bases). Trimming took 5 bases from V and 5 from J, leaving 12 bases between them. In germline, CDR1 is SEHNR, CDR2 FQNEAQ (reference sequence). The CDR3 loop spans 13 amino acids. The CDR3 reads CASSRGQPYGYTF. CDR3 in DNA: TGTGCCAGCAGCCGTGGACAGCCATATGGCTACACCTTC.

This clonotype has only a few counts. The chain has TRBV7-9 and TRBJ2-3, with no clear D. V lost 3 bases and J 2 bases, leaving 12 bases between the germline ends. This CDR3 comprises 15 residues. Germline assignment: CDR1 SEHNR and CDR2 FQNEAQ (reference sequence). The CDR3 loop reads CASSFKAADTDTQYF. The CDR3 DNA reads as TGTGCCAGCAGCTTTAAAGCAGCAGACACAGATACGCAGTATTTT.

The rearrangement joins TRBV20-1 to TRBJ2-7; 11 nucleotides agree with TRBD1. The CDR3 extends over 13 amino acids. Unmatched junction bases numbered 5, after V lost 5 bases and J lost 5 bases. Germline V gene sequence: CDR1 DFQATT, CDR2 SNEGSKA (reference sequence). Here the CDR3 reads CSALRDRGDEQYF. In DNA form, the CDR3 reads TGCAGTGCTCTCCGGGACAGGGGGGACGAGCAGTACTTC.

The chain employs TRBV2 and TRBJ1-4; unclear D gene. V lost 8 bases and J lost 0, with 10 bases in between. Germline values: CDR1 SNHLY, CDR2 FYNNEI. This CDR3 contains 14 residues. CDR3 sequence: CASVSAATNEKLFF. In DNA, the CDR3 is TGTGCCAGCGTTTCAGCAGCAACTAATGAAAAACTGTTTTTT. The full variable domain, completed using reference TRBV2 and TRBJ1-4, is EPEVTQTPSHQVTQMGQEVILRCVPISNHLYFYWYRQILGQKVEFLVSFYNNEISEKSEIFDDQFSVERPDGSNFTLKIRSTKLEDSAMYFCASVSAATNEKLFFGSGTQLSVL.

This clonotype was seen more than once but under ten times. This rearrangement joins TRBV6-5 to TRBJ2-7, with 9 bases identical to TRBD1. The CDR3 consists of 16 residues. Germline V gene lookup returns CDR1 MNHEY and CDR2 SVGAGI. Unmatched junction bases numbered 13, after V lost 4 bases and J lost 6 bases. The DNA for the CDR3 is TGTGCCAGCAGTTCCACCGGGACAGGGTGGATGGGCGAGCAGTACTTC. Translation: CASSSTGTGWMGEQYF.

There are many counts of this clonotype. The chain is built from TRBV4-1 and TRBJ1-2; TRBD1 is a possible D gene (5 bases). This CDR3 is built from 15 residues. V was clipped by 0 bases and J by 2 bases, with 10 bases between them. Germline-derived CDR1 and CDR2 are MGHRA and YSYEKL. The CDR3: CASSQDRYRNYGYTF. CDR3 in DNA: TGCGCCAGCAGCCAAGATCGATACAGGAACTATGGCTACACCTTC.